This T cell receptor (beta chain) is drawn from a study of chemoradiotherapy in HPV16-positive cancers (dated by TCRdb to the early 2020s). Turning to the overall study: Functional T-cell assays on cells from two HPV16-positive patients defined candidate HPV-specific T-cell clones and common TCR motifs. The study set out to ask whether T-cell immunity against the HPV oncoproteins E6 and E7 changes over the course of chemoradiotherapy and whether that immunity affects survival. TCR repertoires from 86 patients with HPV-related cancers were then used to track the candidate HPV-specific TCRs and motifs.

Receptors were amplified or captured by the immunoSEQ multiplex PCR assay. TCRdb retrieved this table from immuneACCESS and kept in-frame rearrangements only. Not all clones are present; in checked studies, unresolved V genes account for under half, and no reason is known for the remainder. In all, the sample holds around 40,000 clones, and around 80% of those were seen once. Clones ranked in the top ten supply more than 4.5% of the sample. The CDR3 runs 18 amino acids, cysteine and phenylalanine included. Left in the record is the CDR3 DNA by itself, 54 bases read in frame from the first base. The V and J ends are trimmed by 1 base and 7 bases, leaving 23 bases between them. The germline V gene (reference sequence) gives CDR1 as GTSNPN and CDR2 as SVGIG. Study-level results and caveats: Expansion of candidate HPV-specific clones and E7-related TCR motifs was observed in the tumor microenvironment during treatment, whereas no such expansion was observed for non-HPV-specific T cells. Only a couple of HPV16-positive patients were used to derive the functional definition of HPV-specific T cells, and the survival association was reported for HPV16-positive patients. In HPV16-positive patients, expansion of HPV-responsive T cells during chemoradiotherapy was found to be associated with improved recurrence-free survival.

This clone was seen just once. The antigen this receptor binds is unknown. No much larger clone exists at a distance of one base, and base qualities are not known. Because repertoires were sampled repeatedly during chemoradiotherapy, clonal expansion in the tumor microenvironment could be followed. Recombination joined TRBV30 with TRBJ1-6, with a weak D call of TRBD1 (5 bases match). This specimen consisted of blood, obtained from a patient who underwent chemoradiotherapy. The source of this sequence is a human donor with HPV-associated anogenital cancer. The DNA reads TGTGCCTGGAGTGCCGTAGTGGGAGTTTCACAGGCGAATTCACCCCTCCACTTT. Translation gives CAWSAVVGVSQANSPLHF.